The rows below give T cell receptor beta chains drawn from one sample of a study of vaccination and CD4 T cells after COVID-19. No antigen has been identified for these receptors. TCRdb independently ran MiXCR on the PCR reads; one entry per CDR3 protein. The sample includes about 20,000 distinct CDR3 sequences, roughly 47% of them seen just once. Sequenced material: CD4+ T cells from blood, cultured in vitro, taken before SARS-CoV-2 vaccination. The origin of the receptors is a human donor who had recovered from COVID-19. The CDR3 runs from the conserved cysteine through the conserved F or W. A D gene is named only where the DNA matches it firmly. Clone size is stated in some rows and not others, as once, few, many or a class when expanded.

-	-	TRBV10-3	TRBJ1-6	CAVRAGTDNSPLHF	TGTGCCGTCAGGGCCGGGACGGATAATTCACCCCTCCACTTT
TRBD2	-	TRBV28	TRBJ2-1	CASSDASGRAGNEQFF	TGTGCCAGCAGCGATGCTAGCGGGAGGGCGGGCAATGAGCAGTTCTTC
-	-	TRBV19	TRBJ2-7	CASSIDPSVGEQYF	TGTGCCAGTAGTATAGATCCTAGCGTCGGCGAGCAGTACTTC
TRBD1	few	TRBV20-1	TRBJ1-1	CSAASDRGTMNTEAFF	TGCAGTGCCGCTTCGGACAGGGGGACCATGAACACTGAAGCTTTCTTT
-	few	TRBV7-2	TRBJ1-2	CASSPSARERRLGYTF	TGTGCCAGCAGCCCATCCGCCAGGGAGCGTCGGCTAGGCTACACCTTC
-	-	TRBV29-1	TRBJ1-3	CSVKTTSGNTIYF	TGCAGCGTTAAGACCACCTCTGGAAACACCATATATTTT
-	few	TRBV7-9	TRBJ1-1	CASSRGTYDEAFF	TGTGCCAGCAGCCGTGGGACTTATGATGAAGCTTTCTTT
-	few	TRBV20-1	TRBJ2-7	CSGLAGYEQYF	TGCAGTGGGTTGGCGGGCTACGAGCAGTACTTC
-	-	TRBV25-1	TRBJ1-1	CASSEPGTGVHEAFF	TGTGCCAGCAGTGAGCCCGGGACGGGAGTTCATGAAGCTTTCTTT
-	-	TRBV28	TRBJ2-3	CASSSLTSTDTQYF	TGTGCCAGCAGTTCCTTGACTAGCACAGATACGCAGTATTTT
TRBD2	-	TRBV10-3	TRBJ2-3	CAISLTSGDTDTQYF	TGTGCCATCAGCCTGACTAGCGGGGACACAGATACGCAGTATTTT
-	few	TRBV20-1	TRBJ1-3	CSARDQRGGGNTIYF	TGCAGTGCTAGAGATCAACGGGGTGGTGGAAACACCATATATTTT
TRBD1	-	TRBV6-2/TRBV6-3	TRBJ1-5	CASSYISGDRANQPQHF	TGTGCCAGCAGTTACATTTCCGGGGACAGGGCAAATCAGCCCCAGCATTTT
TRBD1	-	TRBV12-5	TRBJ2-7	CASGWGQGPSEQYF	TGTGCTAGTGGTTGGGGACAGGGCCCCTCCGAGCAGTACTTC
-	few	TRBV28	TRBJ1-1	CASSSAAPPTWAFF	TGTGCCAGCAGTTCCGCCGCGCCCCCCACCTGGGCTTTCTTT
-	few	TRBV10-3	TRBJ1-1	CAISDPSRRNTEAFF	TGTGCCATCAGTGATCCAAGTCGACGGAACACTGAAGCTTTCTTT
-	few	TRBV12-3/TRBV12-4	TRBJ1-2	CASSLAGEDYGYTF	TGTGCCAGCAGCTTGGCGGGGGAAGACTATGGCTACACCTTC
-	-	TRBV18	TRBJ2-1	CASSPGSSYNEQFF	TGTGCCAGCTCACCGGGATCCTCCTACAATGAGCAGTTCTTC
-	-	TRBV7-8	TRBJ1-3	CASRGQSSGNTIYF	TGTGCCAGCAGAGGACAGTCCTCTGGAAACACCATATATTTT
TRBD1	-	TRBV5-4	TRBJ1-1	CASSHPGQQAFF	TGTGCCAGCAGCCATCCGGGACAGCAAGCTTTCTTT
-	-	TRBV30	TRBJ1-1	CAWTVNSEAFF	TGTGCCTGGACCGTGAATTCTGAAGCTTTCTTT
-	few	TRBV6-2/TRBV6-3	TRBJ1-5	CASSYSGKPQHF	TGTGCCAGCAGTTACTCCGGAAAGCCCCAGCATTTT
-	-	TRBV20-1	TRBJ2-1	CSATSYGRDEQFF	TGCAGTGCTACCTCCTATGGAAGGGATGAGCAGTTCTTC
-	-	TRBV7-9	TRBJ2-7	CASSLDGGDPHEQYF	TGTGCCAGCAGCTTAGATGGGGGAGACCCCCACGAGCAGTACTTC
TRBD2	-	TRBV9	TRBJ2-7	CASSPRGAGGEQYF	TGTGCCAGCAGCCCAAGGGGGGCGGGAGGGGAGCAGTACTTC
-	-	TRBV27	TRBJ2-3	CASSTAKGGRASDTQYF	TGTGCCAGCAGCACAGCCAAAGGTGGTAGGGCCTCAGATACGCAGTATTTT
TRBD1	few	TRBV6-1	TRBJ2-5	CASSQTGGGETQYF	TGTGCCAGCAGTCAGACAGGGGGCGGGGAGACCCAGTACTTC
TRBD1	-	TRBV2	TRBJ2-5	CASSGQGIGETQYF	TGTGCCAGCAGTGGACAGGGGATCGGAGAGACCCAGTACTTC
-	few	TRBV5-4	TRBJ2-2	CASSSPSGVYDTGELFF	TGTGCCAGCAGCTCCCCGTCGGGAGTATACGACACCGGGGAGCTGTTTTTT
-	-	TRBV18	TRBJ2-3	CASSPDTSTDTQYF	TGTGCCAGCTCACCAGACACTAGCACAGATACGCAGTATTTT
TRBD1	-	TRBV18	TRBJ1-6	CASSPSRTGNSPLHF	TGTGCCAGCTCACCGTCCCGGACAGGGAATTCACCCCTCCACTTT
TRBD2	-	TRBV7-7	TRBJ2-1	CASSSSGANNEQFF	TGTGCCAGCAGCTCTAGCGGGGCAAACAATGAGCAGTTCTTC
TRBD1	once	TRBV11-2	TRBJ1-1	CASSSRRGVTGEDTEAFF	TGTGCCAGCAGCTCACGGCGAGGGGTGACAGGGGAGGACACTGAAGCTTTCTTT
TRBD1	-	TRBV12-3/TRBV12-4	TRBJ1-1	CASSLGRQGGTEAFF	TGTGCCAGCAGTTTAGGCCGACAGGGGGGCACTGAAGCTTTCTTT
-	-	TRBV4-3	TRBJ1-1	CASSQGGRLNTEAFF	TGCGCCAGCAGCCAAGGCGGACGGTTGAACACTGAAGCTTTCTTT
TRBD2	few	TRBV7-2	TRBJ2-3	CASSTRLAGGTDTQYF	TGTGCCAGCAGCACTCGACTAGCGGGGGGCACAGATACGCAGTATTTT
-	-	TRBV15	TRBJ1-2	CATSRGREDYGYTF	TGTGCCACCAGCAGAGGCAGGGAGGACTATGGCTACACCTTC
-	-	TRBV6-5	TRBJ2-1	CASSWAGYNEQFF	TGTGCCAGCAGTTGGGCGGGATACAATGAGCAGTTCTTC
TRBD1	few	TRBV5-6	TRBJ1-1	CASSLVEGAGTEAFF	TGTGCCAGCAGCTTGGTTGAGGGGGCGGGTACTGAAGCTTTCTTT
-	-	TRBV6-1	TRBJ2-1	CASSRDPLNEQFF	TGTGCCAGCAGTCGAGACCCTTTGAATGAGCAGTTCTTC
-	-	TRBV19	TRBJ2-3	CASSPPSWPRTQYF	TGTGCCAGTAGTCCCCCTTCGTGGCCCAGGACGCAGTATTTT